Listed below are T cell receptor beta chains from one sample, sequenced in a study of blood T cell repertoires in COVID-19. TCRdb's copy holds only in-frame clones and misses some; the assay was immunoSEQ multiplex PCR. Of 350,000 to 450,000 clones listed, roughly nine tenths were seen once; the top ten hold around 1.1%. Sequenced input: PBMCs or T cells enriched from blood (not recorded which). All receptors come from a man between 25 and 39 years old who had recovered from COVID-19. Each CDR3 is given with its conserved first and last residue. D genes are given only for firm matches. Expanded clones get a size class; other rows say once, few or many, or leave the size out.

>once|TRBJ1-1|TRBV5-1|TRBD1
CASSSGQGAGSTEAFF
TGCGCCAGCAGCTCGGGGCAGGGGGCAGGGAGCACTGAAGCTTTCTTT
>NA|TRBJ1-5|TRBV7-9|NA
CASSSGNQPQHF
TGTGCCAGCAGCTCCGGCAATCAGCCCCAGCATTTT
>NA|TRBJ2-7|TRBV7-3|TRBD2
CASSPLGTSGRFYEQYF
TGTGCCAGCAGCCCCCTTGGGACTAGCGGGAGGTTCTACGAGCAGTACTTC
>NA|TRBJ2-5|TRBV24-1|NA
CATSETTDAKRTQYF
TGTGCCACCAGTGAAACGACAGACGCCAAGAGGACCCAGTACTTC
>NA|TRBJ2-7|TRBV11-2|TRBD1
CASSLGTGGRYEQYF
TGTGCCAGCAGCTTAGGGACAGGGGGGAGGTACGAGCAGTACTTC
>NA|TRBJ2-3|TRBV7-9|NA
CASSKGVAGTTDTQYF
TGTGCCAGCAGCAAAGGGGTTGCGGGGACCACAGATACGCAGTATTTT
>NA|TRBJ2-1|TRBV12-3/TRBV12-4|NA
CASSLTRYKFF
TGTGCCAGCAGCCTTACTAGATACAAGTTCTTC
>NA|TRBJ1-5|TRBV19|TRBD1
CASSGTGGGQPQHF
TGTGCCAGTAGTGGGACAGGGGGTGGTCAGCCCCAGCATTTT
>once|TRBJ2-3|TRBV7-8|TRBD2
CASYYGGFQYF
TGTGCCAGCTACTACGGGGGGTTTCAGTATTTT
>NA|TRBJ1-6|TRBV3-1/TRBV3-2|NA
CASSQGTVGSPLHF
TGTGCCAGCAGCCAAGGGACAGTTGGTTCACCCCTCCACTTT
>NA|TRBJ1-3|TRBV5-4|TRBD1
CASSPTGGFGNTIYF
TGTGCCAGCAGTCCGACAGGGGGCTTTGGAAACACCATATATTTT
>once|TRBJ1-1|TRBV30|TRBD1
CAWRGQGGTEAFF
TGTGCCTGGAGGGGACAGGGTGGCACTGAAGCTTTCTTT
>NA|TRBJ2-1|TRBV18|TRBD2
CASSPRLAGNEQFF
TGTGCCAGCTCACCACGACTAGCGGGCAATGAGCAGTTCTTC
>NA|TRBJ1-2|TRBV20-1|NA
CSAGGGYGYTF
TGCAGTGCTGGGGGGGGCTATGGCTACACCTTC
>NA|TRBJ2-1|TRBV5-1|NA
CASMGGSYNEQFF
TGCGCCAGCATGGGGGGCTCCTACAATGAGCAGTTCTTC
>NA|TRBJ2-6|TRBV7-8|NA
CASSLFLGAPAGANVLTF
TGTGCCAGCAGCTTATTTCTGGGGGCGCCAGCTGGGGCCAACGTCCTGACTTTC
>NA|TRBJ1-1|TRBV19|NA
CASSIPLQGLGFAEAFF
TGTGCCAGTAGTATCCCATTACAGGGTTTAGGTTTCGCTGAAGCTTTCTTT
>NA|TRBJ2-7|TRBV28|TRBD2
CASSLELAGDVPYEQYF
TGTGCCAGCAGTTTGGAACTAGCGGGAGATGTGCCTTACGAGCAGTACTTC
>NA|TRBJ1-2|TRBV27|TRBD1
CASSFISGGGGYTF
TGTGCCAGCAGTTTCATCTCAGGGGGTGGTGGCTACACCTTC
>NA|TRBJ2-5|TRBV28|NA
CASSASPQETQYF
TGTGCCAGCAGCGCTAGCCCACAAGAGACCCAGTACTTC
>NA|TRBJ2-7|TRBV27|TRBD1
CASSLGQGRTGEQYF
TGTGCCAGCAGTTTGGGACAGGGGCGTACCGGCGAGCAGTACTTC
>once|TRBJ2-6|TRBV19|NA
CASSDGTYTYSGANVLTF
TGTGCCAGTAGTGATGGGACATACACTTACTCTGGGGCCAACGTCCTGACTTTC
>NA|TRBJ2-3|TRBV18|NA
CASSPPSLTADTQYF
TGTGCCAGCTCACCGCCGAGCCTAACTGCAGATACGCAGTATTTT
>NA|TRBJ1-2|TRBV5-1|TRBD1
CASSSEQGRGNGYTF
TGCGCCAGCAGCTCAGAACAGGGGAGAGGAAATGGCTACACCTTC
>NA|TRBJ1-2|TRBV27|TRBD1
CASSLFGTGGLVNYGYTF
TGTGCCAGCAGTTTATTTGGGACAGGGGGACTAGTTAACTATGGCTACACCTTC